This T cell receptor (beta chain) is from a study of TIL therapy for anti-PD-1-resistant metastatic lung cancer. The libraries were made with immunoSEQ v3. Sequenced by immunoSEQ multiplex PCR; TCRdb stores in-frame clones only, minus some. The sample comprises about 50,000 clones, about two thirds of which are singletons, and more than 5% rests with the top ten. Trimming cost V 6 bases and J 1 base; bases outside gene matches: 5. Germline CDR1 is LNHDA and CDR2 is SQIVND (reference sequence). This CDR3 has 15 amino acids. This sample's time point: pre-treatment sample, taken before nivolumab and TIL therapy. Most excised metastases sampled were pleural nodules or supraclavicular lymph nodes.

The specimen was tumor tissue, collected at baseline. This receptor was obtained from a person aged 25-85 years with non-small cell lung cancer. V is TRBV19 and J is TRBJ1-5; TRBD1 matches at 8 bases. CDR3 sequence (DNA): TGTGCCAGTAGGCACGACAGGGGAAGCAATCAGCCCCAGCATTTT. Translated: CASRHDRGSNQPQHF.